One sample yielded the 8 T cell receptor beta chains listed below, sequenced in a study of T cell repertoires in cytomegalovirus infection. No cognate antigen is known for these TCRs. Using its own MiXCR run on the reads, TCRdb lists one record per CDR3 protein. The data show around 750,000 distinct CDR3 sequences, with roughly 33% seen just once and around 12% held by the top ten. The source material was cultured CD8+ T cells from PBMCs, sampled from culture after CMV antigen stimulation. These receptors came from a human donor in good health (CMV status not recorded). Some clones in this sample may be carry-over from other donors' samples.

This clonotype has more than one count but fewer than ten. V gene TRBV12-3 or TRBV12-4 combines with J gene TRBJ1-2, with 7 nucleotides matching TRBD1. V shed 6 bases, J shed 6 bases, and the junction held 10 bases outside the gene matches. The CDR3 consists of 14 residues. CDR3 bases: TGTGCCAGCAGCCCATTACAGGGGCGCGATGGCTACACCTTC. It is translated as CASSPLQGRDGYTF.

This clonotype was seen at least ten times. The CDR3 DNA follows: TGTGCCAGCAGCCCCCCTATCCCCCGGGTGGAAGCTTTCTTT. It is translated as CASSPPIPRVEAFF. V is TRBV7-2 and J is TRBJ1-1; D not certain. CDR1 is SGHTA and CDR2 is FQGNSA in the germline V gene. The CDR3 loop spans 14 amino acids. V lost 5 bases and J lost 8, with 18 bases in between. Combining the CDR3 with reference TRBV7-2 and TRBJ1-1 gives the whole variable domain GAGVSQSPSNKVTEKGKDVELRCDPISGHTALYWYRQSLGQGLEFLIYFQGNSAPDKSGLPSDRFSAERTGGSVSTLTIQRTQQEDSAVYLCASSPPIPRVEAFFGQGTRLTVV.

J is TRBJ2-2 and V is TRBV19; TRBD2 aligns across 11 bases. The V and J ends lost 9 bases and 1 base, in that order; junction bases with no gene match: 4. The CDR3 loop spans 15 amino acids. Germline CDR1 LNHDA, CDR2 SQIVND (reference sequence). CDR3 sequence: CASGTSGLNTGELFF. The CDR3 DNA is TGTGCCAGCGGGACTAGCGGATTGAACACCGGGGAGCTGTTTTTT.

This clonotype turned up a few times. This chain uses TRBV19 with TRBJ1-5; D gene ambiguous. The CDR3 runs 12 residues. Germline loops: CDR1 LNHDA, CDR2 SQIVND (reference sequence). The germline V and J ends were trimmed by 3 bases and 3 bases, with 3 bases remaining between them. This chain's CDR3 is CASSMDNQPQHF. In DNA, the CDR3 is TGTGCCAGTAGTATGGACAATCAGCCCCAGCATTTT.

This clonotype is a singleton in its sample. This chain links TRBV6-6 with TRBJ2-7; 10 bases align to TRBD2. Trimming removed 0 bases from V and 2 bases from J; junction bases left unmatched: 7. Germline CDR1 reads MNHNY; CDR2 reads SVGAGI (reference sequence). This CDR3 contains 17 residues. CDR3 protein: CASSYSTASGGPYEQYF. In DNA, the CDR3 is TGTGCCAGCAGTTACTCGACAGCTAGCGGGGGCCCCTACGAGCAGTACTTC.

This chain joins TRBV7-4 and TRBJ2-5; 10 bases map to TRBD1. Germline CDR1 reads SGHVT; CDR2 reads SQSDAQ. The CDR3 sequence is 16 residues long. V shed 2 bases and J 5 bases; nucleotides not matched to a gene: 8. CDR3 DNA sequence: TGTGCCAGCAGCTTAATTGACAGGGGGCTTTTGGAGACCCAGTACTTC. Protein: CASSLIDRGLLETQYF.

The chain is built from TRBV12-3 or TRBV12-4 and TRBJ1-1, with D perhaps TRBD1 (5 bases). V lost 5 bases and J lost 8, with 15 bases in between. The CDR3 loop spans 13 amino acids. In DNA, the CDR3 is TGTGCCAGCAGTCTAGAAGGGGTCCTAGAAGCTTTCTTT. Translating it yields CASSLEGVLEAFF.

As regards this clonotype: A read error may be the cause here, since a much bigger clone is one base away. The CDR3 carries no conserved terminal phenylalanine or tryptophan, so it likely arises from a read error. The rearrangement uses TRBV7-4 and TRBJ2-7; no clear D gene. V dropped 1 base and J dropped 2 bases, with 18 bases sitting between them. This CDR3 has 17 amino acids. Per germline, CDR1 SGHVT and CDR2 SQSDAQ. CDR3 nucleotide sequence: TGTGCCAGCAGCTTAGGTCCTTCAGACCCTACTCCCTACGAGCAGTACTCC. This translates into CASSLGPSDPTPYEQYS.